The 24 T cell receptor beta chains reported below all come from one sample, sequenced in a study of blood T cells in healthy people across ages. Combining a sample-barcoded 5' primer with a J-beta primer mix, a second PCR ran for 7 to 11 cycles. In TCRdb, the 5' RACE reads were re-called with MiXCR into one record per CDR3 protein. Among about 970,000 distinct CDR3 sequences listed, approximately 50% were seen once. Material: blood. All receptors come from a woman aged 55-70 years in good health.

This clonotype was found a few times. V usage is TRBV20-1 and J usage is TRBJ2-1; D uncertain. V gave up 1 base and J gave up 6 bases, with 13 bases separating them. Germline V gene lookup returns CDR1 DFQATT and CDR2 SNEGSKA (reference sequence). The CDR3 has 14 residues. The CDR3 coding sequence is TGCAGTGCTAGAGTGGGGTCTGCAGGCAATGAGCAGTTCTTC. It specifies CSARVGSAGNEQFF.

This rearrangement joins TRBV12-3 or TRBV12-4 to TRBJ2-5; D could derive from TRBD1 or TRBD2 (6 bases each). The V end lost 3 bases, the J end lost 5 bases, and 19 bases lay between the germline ends. The CDR3 contains 16 residues. Here the CDR3 reads CASSLWGAGDFETQYF. CDR3 DNA: TGTGCCAGCAGTTTGTGGGGGGCCGGAGACTTTGAGACCCAGTACTTC.

This clonotype turned up a few times. V usage is TRBV6-5 and J usage is TRBJ2-7; D might be TRBD2 (6 bases). V shed 0 bases and J shed 7 bases, with 10 bases lying between them. There are 13 residues in the CDR3. Germline V CDR1 and CDR2: MNHEY, SVGAGI. The CDR3: CASSYSSGGEQYF. The CDR3 DNA is TGTGCCAGCAGTTACTCCAGTGGGGGGGAGCAGTACTTC.

In this sample, this clonotype turned up a few times. The chain links TRBV5-1 to TRBJ1-4, with D tentatively TRBD1 (5 bases). V was trimmed by 8 bases and J by 8 bases, leaving 13 bases between them. Germline V gene lookup returns CDR1 SGHRS and CDR2 YFSETQ. CDR3 length equals 12 residues. The CDR3 here is CASRDPGEKLFF. In DNA, the CDR3 is TGCGCCAGTCGGGACCCAGGAGAAAAACTGTTTTTT.

The rearrangement joins TRBV13 to TRBJ2-7; 14 positions agree with TRBD2. The V gene end was trimmed by 2 bases and the J gene end by 6 bases; junction bases not matched to a gene: 9. Germline V gene sequence: CDR1 PRHDT, CDR2 FYEKMQ (reference sequence). The CDR3 has 17 amino acids. CDR3 in amino acids: CASSLWGTSGSGGEQYF. The CDR3 DNA is TGTGCCAGCAGCTTATGGGGGACTAGCGGGAGTGGAGGCGAGCAGTACTTC.

The chain employs TRBV6-6 and TRBJ2-1, with D possibly TRBD2 on 6 matching bases. The germline gives CDR1 MNHNY, CDR2 SVGAGI (reference sequence). Deletions cut 5 bases from V and 0 bases from J, with 14 bases between. This CDR3 has 16 amino acids. The CDR3 protein is CASSPSGVGSYNEQFF. The CDR3 DNA reads TGTGCCAGCAGTCCTTCGGGAGTGGGCTCCTACAATGAGCAGTTCTTC.

On this clonotype itself: A read error may account for a junction end that differs from germline. V gene TRBV24-1 combines with J gene TRBJ1-2; D is unresolved. Per the germline V gene, CDR1 is KGHDR and CDR2 is SFDVKD. The CDR3 spans 13 residues. The CDR3 DNA sequence: TGTGTCACCAGTGATCCCCTCTCTGGAGGCTACACCTTC. This sequence encodes CVTSDPLSGGYTF.

This clonotype was recorded at least ten times. The chain uses TRBV29-1 and TRBJ2-7; 9 bases match TRBD1. Per the germline V gene, CDR1 is SQVTM and CDR2 is ANQGSEA. The CDR3 has 13 amino acids. The J segment lost 3 bases and the V segment lost 6 bases, leaving 6 bases of the junction unmatched. CDR3 in DNA: TGCAGCGTCGGGACAGGGAGAGGCTACGAGCAGTACTTC. It yields the protein CSVGTGRGYEQYF.

The chain links TRBV28 to TRBJ2-1, with D possibly matching TRBD2 (6 bases). The germline CDR1 and CDR2 sequences are MDHEN and SYDVKM. V gave up 5 bases and J gave up 10 bases, with 18 bases separating them. The CDR3 is 14 residues long. The CDR3 is CASSTRAGSWEQFF. Here the CDR3 DNA reads TGTGCCAGCAGTACTCGTGCGGGGAGTTGGGAGCAGTTCTTC.

Points on this clonotype: A much larger clone lies a single base off, so this may be a read error. The rearrangement links TRBV2 to TRBJ2-5; 11 bases fit TRBD1. J was trimmed by 11 bases and V by 4 bases; bases with no gene match: 15. The CDR3 has 16 residues. CDR1 and CDR2 (germline): SNHLY, FYNNEI. The CDR3 coding sequence is TGTGCCAGCAGTGTAATTGCGTGGACAGGGGGCGGGGAGCAGTACTTC. Its translation is CASSVIAWTGGGEQYF.

The rearrangement joins TRBV24-1 to TRBJ2-1; a weak D match, TRBD2 (6 bases). V was clipped by 4 bases and J by 0 bases, with 15 bases between them. This CDR3 is built from 17 residues. Germline V gene lookup returns CDR1 KGHDR and CDR2 SFDVKD. CDR3 DNA: TGTGCCACCAGTGAGGTCCGGAGGGGATCCTCCTACAATGAGCAGTTCTTC. This gives the protein CATSEVRRGSSYNEQFF.

The table lists this clonotype with many counts. The chain joins TRBV2 to TRBJ2-4; D is undetermined. CDR1 and CDR2 (germline): SNHLY, FYNNEI. Trimming took off 5 bases at V and 5 bases at J, with 4 bases between the two ends. The CDR3 has 11 residues. The CDR3 protein is CASSFQNIQYF. CDR3 nucleotide sequence: TGTGCCAGCAGTTTTCAAAACATTCAGTACTTC.

The rearrangement uses TRBV18 and TRBJ1-1; D call uncertain. The CDR3 runs 15 residues. Deletions cut 3 bases from V and 1 base from J, with 12 bases between. The germline CDR1 and CDR2 sequences are KGHSH and LQKENI. The CDR3 region is CASSPIGSGNTEAFF. CDR3 bases: TGTGCCAGCTCACCGATAGGGTCGGGGAACACTGAAGCTTTCTTT.

There are many counts of this clonotype. This sequence joins TRBV7-2 and TRBJ2-7, with D possibly being TRBD1 (5 bases). Trimming took off 5 bases at V and 3 bases at J, with 14 bases between the two ends. The CDR3 is 14 residues long. Germline-derived CDR1 and CDR2 are SGHTA and FQGNSA. Here the CDR3 reads CASSPRQGNYEQYF. Here the CDR3 DNA reads TGTGCCAGCAGCCCCAGGCAGGGAAACTACGAGCAGTACTTC.

This clonotype appeared many times. CDR3 DNA sequence: TGTGCCAGCAGCCAAGATTCTTTAGCCAAAAACATTCAGTACTTC. Translated, it gives CASSQDSLAKNIQYF. V usage is TRBV3-1 and J usage is TRBJ2-4; D gene unclear. V was shortened by 0 bases and J by 0 bases, with 6 bases between the two germline ends. Germline V lookup: CDR1 LGHDT, CDR2 YNNKEL (reference sequence). The CDR3 is 15 amino acids.

V usage is TRBV4-1 and J usage is TRBJ2-2; TRBD2 matches at 7 bases. Looked up from germline, CDR1 is MGHRA and CDR2 is YSYEKL. The CDR3 consists of 16 residues. V trimming: 1 base; J trimming: 3 bases; junction bases outside the gene matches: 5. DNA of the CDR3: TGCGCCAGCAGCCAAGTAGCGGGTTGGTACACCGGGGAGCTGTTTTTT. It encodes CASSQVAGWYTGELFF.

The CDR3 nucleotides are TGTGCCAGCAGACAGGGGGATGCGAGGTACGAGCAGTACTTC. This gives the protein CASRQGDARYEQYF. The J gene is TRBJ2-7, the V gene TRBV6-1; 8 bases line up with TRBD1. Germline V gene data show CDR1 as MNHNS and CDR2 as SASEGT. The V segment lost 6 bases and the J segment 4 bases; nucleotides outside the gene matches: 8. The CDR3 covers 14 residues.

This clonotype was seen only a few times. V and J are TRBV4-3 and TRBJ2-1; D is uncertain. From germline, CDR1 is LGHNA and CDR2 YSLEER. CDR3 length: 15 amino acids. V was trimmed by 1 base and J by 2 bases, leaving 9 bases between them. The CDR3 bases are TGCGCCAGCAGCCAAGGATCGGTAACCTACAATGAGCAGTTCTTC. Amino acid sequence: CASSQGSVTYNEQFF.

This chain uses TRBV7-2 with TRBJ2-1, with TRBD2 identical over 10 bases. This CDR3 has 13 residues. Germline values: CDR1 SGHTA, CDR2 FQGNSA. V was clipped by 3 bases and J by 13 bases; unmatched bases: 6. CDR3 region: CASSLGAGGPQFF. The DNA of the CDR3 is TGTGCCAGCAGCTTGGGAGCGGGAGGGCCTCAGTTCTTC.

CDR3 sequence (DNA): TGTGCCAGCAGCAAGACAGGGGGCTCGGGTCCCAACGAGCAGTACTTC. Amino acid sequence: CASSKTGGSGPNEQYF. The genes are TRBV21-1 and TRBJ2-4; TRBD1, the table's D call, was not compared with the DNA. The J call is uncertain, as TRBJ2-7 better fits the DNA end. TRBV21-1 is an annotated pseudogene. CDR3 length: 16 amino acids.

As concerns this clonotype: The junction shows a germline mismatch at one end, possibly a read error. The gene calls are TRBV10-3 and TRBJ1-2; D uncertain. The CDR3 is 17 amino acids. Germline assignment: CDR1 ENHRY and CDR2 SYGVKD. Here the CDR3 reads CAINEWGGRPVSYGHTF. CDR3 in DNA: TGTGCCATCAATGAGTGGGGAGGGCGCCCTGTATCCTATGGCCACACCTTC.

The J gene is TRBJ2-2, the V gene TRBV20-1; 9 bases are shared with TRBD1. V was clipped by 3 bases and J by 8 bases; unmatched bases: 4. CDR3 length: 13 amino acids. Germline CDR1 and CDR2: DFQATT and SNEGSKA (reference sequence). CDR3 bases: TGCAGTGCTAGGCGGACAGGGGTAGGGGAGCTGTTTTTT. Translated: CSARRTGVGELFF.

The chain has TRBV28 and TRBJ2-5, with D possibly matching TRBD2 (5 bases). V was clipped by 6 bases and J by 2 bases, with 10 bases between them. The CDR3 has 13 residues. Germline V lookup: CDR1 MDHEN, CDR2 SYDVKM. The CDR3 coding sequence is TGTGCCAGCAGCACAGCGGATCAAGAGACCCAGTACTTC. This encodes CASSTADQETQYF.

The rearrangement links TRBV27 to TRBJ2-6, with D possibly being TRBD1 (5 bases). The CDR3 is made up of 15 amino acids. Trimming removed 5 bases at V and 4 bases at J, with 12 bases between. CDR1 and CDR2 from the germline V gene are MNHEY and SMNVEV (reference sequence). CDR3 residues: CASSNQGSGANVLTF. The DNA for the CDR3 is TGTGCCAGCAGTAACCAGGGTTCAGGGGCCAACGTCCTGACTTTC.